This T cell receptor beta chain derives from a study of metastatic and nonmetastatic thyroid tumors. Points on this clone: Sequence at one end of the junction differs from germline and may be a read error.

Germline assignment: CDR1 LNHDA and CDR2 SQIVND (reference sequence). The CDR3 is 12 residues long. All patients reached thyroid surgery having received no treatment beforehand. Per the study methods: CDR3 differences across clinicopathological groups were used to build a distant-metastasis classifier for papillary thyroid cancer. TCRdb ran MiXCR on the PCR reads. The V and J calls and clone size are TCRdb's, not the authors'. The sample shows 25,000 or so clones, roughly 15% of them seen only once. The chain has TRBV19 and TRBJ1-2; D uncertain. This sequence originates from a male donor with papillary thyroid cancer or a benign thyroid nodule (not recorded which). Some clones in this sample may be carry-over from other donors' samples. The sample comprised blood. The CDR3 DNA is TGTGCCGGAGAGGGCGGTACCTATGGCCACACCTTC. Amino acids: CAGEGGTYGHTF.